This T cell receptor (beta chain) emerged from a study of control samples from healthy donors and cancer patients. V shed 6 bases and J shed 6 bases, with 14 bases lying between them. Germline V gene sequence: CDR1 MDHEN, CDR2 SYDVKM. There are 13 residues in the CDR3. Data came from immunoSEQ multiplex PCR; TCRdb stores just in-frame clones and leaves some out. The table records 200,000 or so clones, 85% to 95% of them present only once. The chain is built from TRBV28 and TRBJ1-1; possibly TRBD1 for D (6 bases). This sequence originates from a man aged 50 to 59 in good health. Input material: blood. The CDR3 protein is CASRSGERAEAFF. The CDR3 nucleotides are TGTGCCAGCAGGTCAGGGGAGAGGGCTGAAGCTTTCTTT.